The present T cell receptor (beta chain) was sequenced within a study of tumor-infiltrating lymphocytes in primary liver carcinoma. Study details: Each sample had roughly 3.5 to 7.13 million productive TCRbeta reads regardless of tissue type. Whole-study findings and limits: Overlap in tumor-adjacent and tumor-blood pairs fell below that of tumor region pairs.

A constant-region primer primed TCR beta cDNA synthesis from 500 ng of total RNA. The TCR beta library was amplified through three nested multiplex PCR rounds in a modified ARM-PCR procedure. TRBV1-TRBV30 forward primers paired with a C-beta reverse primer were used in the first two PCR rounds, which ran about 11 cycles each. TCRdb redid the calling of the multiplex PCR reads with MiXCR, one entry per CDR3 protein. Here the sample spans about 190,000 distinct CDR3 sequences, around four fifths being singletons. This clonotype was counted a single time. Its antigen is still unknown. An end of the junction differs from the germline gene, which may be a read error. Per the germline V gene, CDR1 is MNHNY and CDR2 is SVGAGI (reference sequence). The CDR3 has 15 amino acids. Unsorted bulk tissue of roughly 18-32 mg yielded co-extracted RNA and DNA.

This TCR came from a man aged 35-49 years with primary liver carcinoma and hepatitis B virus infection. The chain uses TRBV6-6 and TRBJ2-2; D possibly matches TRBD1 or TRBD2 (5 bases each). Sample: tumor tissue from primary liver carcinoma. This chain's CDR3 is CASSSLRGVSGELFF. The CDR3 region has the DNA TGTGCCAGCAGTTCCCTGAGAGGGGTTTCCGGGGAGTTGTTTTTT.